This section outlines one T cell receptor (beta chain) sequence together with its context. What it binds is not known. These data originate in a study of T cell repertoires in cytomegalovirus infection. The germline gives CDR1 SQVTM, CDR2 ANQGSEA. There are 10 residues in the CDR3. Trimming removed 4 bases at V and 6 bases at J, with 6 bases between. TCRdb independently ran MiXCR on the reads; one entry per CDR3 protein. The table has about 130,000 distinct CDR3 sequences, 20% to 30% seen once. The TCR originated in a human donor in good health (CMV status not recorded). Some clones in this sample may be carry-over from other donors' samples. Sequenced input: PBMCs, sequenced either directly or after in vitro stimulation (not recorded which). The V call is TRBV29-1, the J call TRBJ1-2; D not resolved. The CDR3 spells CSVVGDGYTF. The CDR3 region has the DNA TGCAGCGTTGTCGGGGATGGCTACACCTTC.